This note documents a single T cell receptor beta chain sequence. Its antigen is not known. Germline V gives CDR1 SGHTA, CDR2 FQGNSA. With 1 base removed from V and 7 bases from J, the gap between germline ends came to 13 bases. The CDR3 spans 15 residues. These data originate in a study of cytomegalovirus exposure and HLA in healthy donors. Study-level results: In vitro checks showed that a few CMV-associated chains really do target CMV antigens. Sequencing depth roughly uniform across donors was assumed in presence/absence analyses.

The donors (healthy individuals) were bone marrow donors. Each donor was nominally healthy when sampled (though unrecorded immune exposures were likely). PCR amplification relied on 60 Vbeta primers (plus 13 Jbeta primers). The assay was immunoSEQ multiplex PCR, and TCRdb's table has in-frame clones only and misses some. The sample has 70,000 to 95,000 clones, roughly 77% seen once; the top ten hold roughly 14%. The sequencing input was PBMCs. The gene calls are TRBV7-2 and TRBJ1-4; tentative D call: TRBD1 (6 bases). The clonotype comes from a woman between 40 and 50 years old in good health and CMV-seropositive. CDR3 sequence reads: CASSLVRGGVEKLFF. The CDR3 DNA sequence: TGTGCCAGCAGCTTAGTGAGGGGGGGCGTTGAAAAACTGTTTTTT.